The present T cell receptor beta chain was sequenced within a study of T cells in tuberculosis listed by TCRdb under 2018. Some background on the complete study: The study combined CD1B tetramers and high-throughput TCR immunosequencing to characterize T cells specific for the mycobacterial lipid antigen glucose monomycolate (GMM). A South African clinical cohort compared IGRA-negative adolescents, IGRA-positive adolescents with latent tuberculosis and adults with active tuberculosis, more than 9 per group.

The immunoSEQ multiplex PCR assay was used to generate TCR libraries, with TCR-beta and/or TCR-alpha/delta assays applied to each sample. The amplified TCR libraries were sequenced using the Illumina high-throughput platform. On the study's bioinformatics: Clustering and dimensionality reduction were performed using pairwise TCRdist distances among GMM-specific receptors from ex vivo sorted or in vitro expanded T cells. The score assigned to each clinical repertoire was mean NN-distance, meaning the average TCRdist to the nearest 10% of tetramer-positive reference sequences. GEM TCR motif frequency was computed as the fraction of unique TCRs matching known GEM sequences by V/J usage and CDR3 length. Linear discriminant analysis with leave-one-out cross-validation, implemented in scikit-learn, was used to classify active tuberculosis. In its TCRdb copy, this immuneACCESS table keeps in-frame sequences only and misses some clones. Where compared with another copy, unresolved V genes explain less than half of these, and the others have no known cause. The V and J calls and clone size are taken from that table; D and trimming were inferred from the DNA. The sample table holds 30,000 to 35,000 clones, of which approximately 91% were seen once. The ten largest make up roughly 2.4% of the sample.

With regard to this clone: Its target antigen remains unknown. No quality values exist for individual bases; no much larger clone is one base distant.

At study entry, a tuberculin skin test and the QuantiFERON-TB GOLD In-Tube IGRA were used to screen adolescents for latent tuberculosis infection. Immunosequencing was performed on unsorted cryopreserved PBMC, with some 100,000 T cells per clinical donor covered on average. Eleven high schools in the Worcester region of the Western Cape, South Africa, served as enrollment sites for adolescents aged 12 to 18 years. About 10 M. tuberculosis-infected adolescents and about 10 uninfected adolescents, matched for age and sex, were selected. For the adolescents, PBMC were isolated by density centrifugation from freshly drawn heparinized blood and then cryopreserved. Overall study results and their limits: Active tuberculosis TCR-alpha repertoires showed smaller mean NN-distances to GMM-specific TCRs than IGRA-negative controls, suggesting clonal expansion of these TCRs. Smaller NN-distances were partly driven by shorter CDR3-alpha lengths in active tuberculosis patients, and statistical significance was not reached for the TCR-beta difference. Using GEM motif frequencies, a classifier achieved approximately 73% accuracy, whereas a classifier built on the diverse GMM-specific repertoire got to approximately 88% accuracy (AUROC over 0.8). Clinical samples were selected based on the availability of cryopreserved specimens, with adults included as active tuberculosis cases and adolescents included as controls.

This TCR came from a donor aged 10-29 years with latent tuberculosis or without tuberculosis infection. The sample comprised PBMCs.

Here is the DNA: TGCGCCAGCAGCCAAGACGACACGGACGAGCAGTACTTC. It encodes CASSQDDTDEQYF. The rearrangement joined TRBV4-1 to TRBJ2-7; no D gene call is confident. The germline V gene gives CDR1 as MGHRA and CDR2 as YSYEKL. Trimming at the junction amounts to 0 bases on V and 5 bases on J, and the germline ends lie 8 bases apart. The CDR3 covers 13 residues, taking in both the cysteine and the phenylalanine. Only the CDR3 part of the read is kept: 39 bases, read in frame from the first base.